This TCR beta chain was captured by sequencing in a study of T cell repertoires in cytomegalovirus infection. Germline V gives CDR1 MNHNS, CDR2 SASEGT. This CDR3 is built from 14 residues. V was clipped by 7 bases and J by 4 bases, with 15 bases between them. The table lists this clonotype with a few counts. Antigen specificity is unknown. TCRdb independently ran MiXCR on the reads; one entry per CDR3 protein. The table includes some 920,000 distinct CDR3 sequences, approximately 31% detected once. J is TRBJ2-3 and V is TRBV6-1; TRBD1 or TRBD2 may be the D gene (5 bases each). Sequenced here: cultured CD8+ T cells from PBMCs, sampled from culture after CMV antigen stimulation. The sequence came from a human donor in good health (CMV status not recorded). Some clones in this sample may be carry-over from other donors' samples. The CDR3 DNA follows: TGTGCCAGCATCCCCGGCTGGGGGTCAGATACGCAGTATTTT. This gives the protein CASIPGWGSDTQYF.